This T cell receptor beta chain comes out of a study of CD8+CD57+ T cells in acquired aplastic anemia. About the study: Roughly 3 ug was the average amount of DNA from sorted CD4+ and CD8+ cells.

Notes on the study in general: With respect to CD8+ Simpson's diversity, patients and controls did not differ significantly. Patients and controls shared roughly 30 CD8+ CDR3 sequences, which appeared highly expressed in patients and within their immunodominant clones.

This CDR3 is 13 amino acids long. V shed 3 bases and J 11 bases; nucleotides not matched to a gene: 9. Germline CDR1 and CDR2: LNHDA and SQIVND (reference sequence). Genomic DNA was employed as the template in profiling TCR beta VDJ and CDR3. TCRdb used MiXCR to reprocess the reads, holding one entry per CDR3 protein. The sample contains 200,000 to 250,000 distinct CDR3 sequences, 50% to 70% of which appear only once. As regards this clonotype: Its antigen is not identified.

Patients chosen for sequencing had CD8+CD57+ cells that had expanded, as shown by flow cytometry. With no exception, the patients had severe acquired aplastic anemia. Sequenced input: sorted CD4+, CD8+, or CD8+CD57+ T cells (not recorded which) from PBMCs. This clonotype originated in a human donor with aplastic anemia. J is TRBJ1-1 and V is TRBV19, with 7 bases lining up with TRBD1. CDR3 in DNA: TGTGCCAGTAGTATTGGGGGGGGACAGACGGCTTTCTTT. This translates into CASSIGGGQTAFF.